This T cell receptor (beta chain) emerged from a study of T-cell memory formation after mild COVID-19. Findings and limits, study-wide: Day 15 to 85 contracting clones showed balanced CD4/CD8; day 15 to 37 expanders favored CD4+. For second-wave clones that peaked at day 37, SARS-CoV-2 specificity went unverified.

The CDR3 has 16 residues. V lost 3 bases, J lost 8 bases, and 6 bases stayed unmatched. Germline V lookup: CDR1 KGHDR, CDR2 SFDVKD. Of note for this clonotype: Its antigen is unknown.

MiXCR, run by TCRdb on the 5' RACE reads, gives a single entry per CDR3 protein. The table shows 450,000 or so distinct CDR3 sequences, with around 20% occurring only once. The chain carries TRBV24-1 and TRBJ2-1; 13 positions match TRBD2. Sequencing used PBMCs or a T cell subset sorted from them (not recorded which). The clonotype was recovered from an adult woman who had mild COVID-19 (a few samples of this study predate the infection). Cell type and time point are not known. The CDR3 loop reads CATSDPTSGRLDEQFF. CDR3 in DNA: TGTGCCACCAGTGATCCGACTAGCGGGAGGTTGGATGAGCAGTTCTTC.